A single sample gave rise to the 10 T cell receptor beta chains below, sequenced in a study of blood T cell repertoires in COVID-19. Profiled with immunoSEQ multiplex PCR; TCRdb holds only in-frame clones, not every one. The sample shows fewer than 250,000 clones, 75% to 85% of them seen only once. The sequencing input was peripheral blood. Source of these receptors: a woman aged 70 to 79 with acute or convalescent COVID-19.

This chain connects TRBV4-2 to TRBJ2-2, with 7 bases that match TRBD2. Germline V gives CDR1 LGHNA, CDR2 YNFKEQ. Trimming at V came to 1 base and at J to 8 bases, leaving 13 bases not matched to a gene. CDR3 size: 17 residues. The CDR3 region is CASSQVLAGVSGGELFF. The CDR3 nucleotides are TGTGCCAGCAGCCAAGTATTGGCGGGGGTCTCCGGGGGGGAGCTGTTTTTT.

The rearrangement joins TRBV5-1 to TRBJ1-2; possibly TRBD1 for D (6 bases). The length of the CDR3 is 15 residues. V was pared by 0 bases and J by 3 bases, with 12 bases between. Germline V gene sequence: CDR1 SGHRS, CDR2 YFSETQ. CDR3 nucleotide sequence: TGCGCCAGCAGCTTGGATGCAGGGGCAGACTATGGCTACACCTTC. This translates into CASSLDAGADYGYTF.

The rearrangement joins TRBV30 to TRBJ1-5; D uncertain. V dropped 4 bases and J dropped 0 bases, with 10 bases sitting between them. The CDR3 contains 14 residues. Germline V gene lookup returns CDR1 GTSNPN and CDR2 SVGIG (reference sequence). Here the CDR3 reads CAWTRGNSNQPQHF. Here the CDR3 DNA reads TGTGCCTGGACCAGAGGGAATAGCAATCAGCCCCAGCATTTT.

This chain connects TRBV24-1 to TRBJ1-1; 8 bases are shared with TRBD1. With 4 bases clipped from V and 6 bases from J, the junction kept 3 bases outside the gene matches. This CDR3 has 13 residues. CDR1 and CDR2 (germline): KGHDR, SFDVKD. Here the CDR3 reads CATSEQGGAEAFF. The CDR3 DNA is TGTGCCACCAGTGAACAGGGGGGGGCTGAAGCTTTCTTT.

DNA of the CDR3: TGTGCCAGTAGTGGGGTACTAGGACAGGGAGGGACTGAAGCTTTCTTT. Its protein is CASSGVLGQGGTEAFF. The genes are TRBV19 and TRBJ1-1; the match to TRBD1 covers 8 bases. The CDR3 runs 16 residues. Per germline, CDR1 LNHDA and CDR2 SQIVND (reference sequence). V trimming: 5 bases; J trimming: 5 bases; junction bases outside the gene matches: 13.

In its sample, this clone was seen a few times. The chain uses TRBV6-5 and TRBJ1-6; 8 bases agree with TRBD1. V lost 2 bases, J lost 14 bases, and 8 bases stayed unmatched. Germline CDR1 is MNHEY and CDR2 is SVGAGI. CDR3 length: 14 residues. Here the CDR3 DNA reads TGTGCCAGCAGTTACCTACAGGGGGTTGAGGCCCTCCACTTT. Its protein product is CASSYLQGVEALHF.

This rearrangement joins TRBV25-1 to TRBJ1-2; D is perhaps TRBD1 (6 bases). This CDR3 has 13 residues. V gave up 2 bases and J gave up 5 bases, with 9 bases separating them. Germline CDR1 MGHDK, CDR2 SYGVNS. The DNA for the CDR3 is TGTGCCAGCAGTGAAACAGGGAGTTATGGCTACACCTTC. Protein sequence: CASSETGSYGYTF.

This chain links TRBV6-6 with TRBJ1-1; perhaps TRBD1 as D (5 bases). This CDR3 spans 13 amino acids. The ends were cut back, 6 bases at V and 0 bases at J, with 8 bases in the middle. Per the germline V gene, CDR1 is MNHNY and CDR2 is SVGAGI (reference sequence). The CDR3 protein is CASRTAVNTEAFF. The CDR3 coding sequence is TGTGCCAGCAGGACAGCTGTGAACACTGAAGCTTTCTTT.

CDR3 sequence (DNA): TGTGCCAGCAGAAATACCCCGGGACAGGGTGGTGAACTGTTTTTT. It encodes CASRNTPGQGGELFF. The chain couples TRBV7-9 to TRBJ1-4, with 9 nucleotides matching TRBD1. The CDR3 has 15 amino acids. Trimming removed 6 bases from V and 12 bases from J; junction bases left unmatched: 14. Germline lookup yields CDR1 SEHNR and CDR2 FQNEAQ (reference sequence). The complete variable domain, with remaining parts taken from reference TRBV7-9 and TRBJ1-4, reads DTGVSQNPRHKITKRGQNVTFRCDPISEHNRLYWYRQTLGQGPEFLTYFQNEAQLEKSRLLSDRFSAERPKGSFSTLEIQRTEQGDSAMYLCASRNTPGQGGELFFGSGTQLSVL.

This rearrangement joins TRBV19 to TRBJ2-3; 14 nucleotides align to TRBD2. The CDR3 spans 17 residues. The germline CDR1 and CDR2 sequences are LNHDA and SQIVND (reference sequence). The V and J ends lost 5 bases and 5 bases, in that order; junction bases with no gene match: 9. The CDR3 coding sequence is TGTGCCAGTAGTCCGCCGACTAGCGGGGGGGCCCTAGATACGCAGTATTTT. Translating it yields CASSPPTSGGALDTQYF.